The following is a TCR beta chain sequence with its context. Its target is unknown. Germline V gives CDR1 KGHSH, CDR2 LQKENI. V dropped 4 bases and J dropped 1 base, with 12 bases sitting between them. This CDR3 spans 15 amino acids. This record comes from a study of post-analysis software for immune sequencing data. Study context: Patients had relapsing-remitting, secondary progressive or progressive-relapsing multiple sclerosis; some lacked subtype.

Prepared TCR beta cDNA libraries contained unique molecular identifiers. T cells numbering about 0.85 to 10 million yielded 450,000 to 500,000 cDNA molecules. One entry per CDR3 protein results from TCRdb running MiXCR on the PCR reads. Altogether hundreds of thousands of distinct CDR3 sequences are present, about 60% being singletons, with the ten largest covering about 11%. Study-level points and caveats: In patients, about 5 TRBV segments were more frequent than in controls, with TRBV5-6, TRBV5-1 and TRBV20-1 among them. There was significantly lower normalized Chao1 diversity in multiple sclerosis patients than in controls. Strong co-clustering by F measure was seen for same-batch samples.

This TCR derives from a girl aged 2 to 9 with multiple sclerosis. The sequenced material came from blood. The rearrangement uses TRBV18 and TRBJ2-3; unclear D gene. CDR3 sequence reads: CASSLYSEGTDTQYF. The DNA for the CDR3 is TGTGCCAGCTCACTCTACTCTGAGGGCACAGATACGCAGTATTTT.